One T cell receptor beta chain is described in this entry. Antigen: not known. CDR3 length equals 15 residues. V lost 0 bases, J lost 0 bases, and 0 bases stayed unmatched. From germline, CDR1 is SGHDT and CDR2 YYEEEE. The data originate from a study of CD8+ T cells in alopecia areata. In the study overall: The study gave treated patients oral tofacitinib at 5 to 10 mg twice daily.

Findings and caveats of the study: Clonality exceeded that of normal scalp in lesional scalp, most notably in alopecia totalis/universalis. Researchers reported that TCR sharing among patients proved less clear than in mice, possibly HLA-linked.

Investigators isolated RNA and reverse transcribed it into cDNA to act as the sequencing template. Assay used: immunoSEQ multiplex PCR; TCRdb lists only in-frame clones, some missing. The data hold 100,000 to 150,000 clones, with almost 50% observed a single time. The chain combines TRBV5-6 with TRBJ2-1; 7 bases align to TRBD2. The sample was CD8+ T cells sorted from blood, taken at week 0. The TCR comes from a human donor with alopecia areata. This CDR3 reads CASSLGGSSYNEQFF. CDR3 DNA: TGTGCCAGCAGCTTGGGCGGGAGCTCCTACAATGAGCAGTTCTTC. Full variable domain (remainder filled in from reference TRBV5-6 and TRBJ2-1): DAGVTQSPTHLIKTRGQQVTLRCSPKSGHDTVSWYQQALGQGPQFIFQYYEEEERQRGNFPDRFSGHQFPNYSSELNVNALLLGDSALYLCASSLGGSSYNEQFFGPGTRLTVL.